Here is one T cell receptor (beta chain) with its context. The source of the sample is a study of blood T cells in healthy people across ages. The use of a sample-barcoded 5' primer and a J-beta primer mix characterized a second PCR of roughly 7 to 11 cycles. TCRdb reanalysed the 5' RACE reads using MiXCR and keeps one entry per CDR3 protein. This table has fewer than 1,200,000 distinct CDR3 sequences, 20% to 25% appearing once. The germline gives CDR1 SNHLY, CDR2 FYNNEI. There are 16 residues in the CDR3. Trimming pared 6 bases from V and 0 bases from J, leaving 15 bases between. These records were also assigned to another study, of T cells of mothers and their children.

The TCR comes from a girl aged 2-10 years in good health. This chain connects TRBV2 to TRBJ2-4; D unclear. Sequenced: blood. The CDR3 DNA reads TGTGCCAGCAGCCCAATCCGGACGGTAGCCAAAAACATTCAGTACTTC. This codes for CASSPIRTVAKNIQYF.